This T cell receptor beta chain was recorded in a study of blood T cell repertoires in COVID-19. The CDR3 has 14 amino acids. CDR1 SNHLY and CDR2 FYNNEI come from the germline V gene. V shed 2 bases and J 12 bases; nucleotides not matched to a gene: 10. Original methodology: By means of reference gene primer amplification, nucleated cell counts were estimated. Repertoires were generated with immunoSEQ multiplex PCR, while TCRdb's copy carries only in-frame clones and drops some. V and J calls and clone size are copied from that table; D and trimming were computed from the DNA. Among about 200,000 clones listed, around 80% were seen once.

This chain links TRBV2 with TRBJ2-7; 10 bases line up with TRBD1. The source of this sequence is a woman aged 80 or over with active or convalescent COVID-19. Sequencing used peripheral blood. As DNA, the CDR3 is TGTGCCAGCAGTGAATCTGGACAGGGGGACCTCTTGTACTTC. Protein sequence: CASSESGQGDLLYF.